These 23 T cell receptor beta chains came from one sample sequenced in a study of T cell responses to AZD1222 COVID-19 vaccine. Assay used: immunoSEQ multiplex PCR; TCRdb lists only in-frame clones, some missing. The sample has some 79,000 clones, about three quarters seen once. Sample: peripheral blood, taken 28 days after the second AZD1222 dose. The receptors were sampled from an adult who received the AZD1222 COVID-19 vaccine.

V gene TRBV11-3 combines with J gene TRBJ2-1; 12 nucleotides agree with TRBD2. The V gene's germline CDR1 is SGHNT and CDR2 YENEEA. Unmatched junction bases numbered 6, after V lost 5 bases and J lost 4 bases. There are 16 residues in the CDR3. CDR3 coding DNA: TGTGCCAGCAGCCTTCGACTAGCGGGAGCGTACAATGAGCAGTTCTTC. Protein product: CASSLRLAGAYNEQFF.

This chain connects TRBV11-2 to TRBJ1-6; a weak D match, TRBD1 (5 bases). Germline assignment: CDR1 SGHAT and CDR2 FQNNGV. The length of the CDR3 is 15 residues. Trimming left V 5 bases short and J 1 base short, with 9 bases between. Written as DNA, the CDR3 is TGTGCCAGCAGCGGGGGGATGTCCTATAATTCACCCCTCCACTTT. Amino acid sequence: CASSGGMSYNSPLHF. Full variable domain (rest looked up from reference TRBV11-2 and TRBJ1-6): EAGVAQSPRYKIIEKRQSVAFWCNPISGHATLYWYQQILGQGPKLLIQFQNNGVVDDSQLPKDRFSAERLKGVDSTLKIQPAKLEDSAVYLCASSGGMSYNSPLHFGNGTRLTVT.

J is TRBJ2-2 and V is TRBV7-6; D is possibly TRBD2 (6 bases). This CDR3 region has 14 residues. The germline gives CDR1 SGHVS, CDR2 FNYEAQ. V was pared by 6 bases and J by 3 bases, with 11 bases between. Written as DNA, the CDR3 is TGTGCCAGCAGATCCGGGGGATACACCGGGGAGCTGTTTTTT. Encoded protein: CASRSGGYTGELFF.

J is TRBJ2-1 and V is TRBV11-3; 9 bases match TRBD1. The V segment lost 1 base and the J segment 6 bases; nucleotides outside the gene matches: 4. There are 15 residues in the CDR3. Germline-derived CDR1 and CDR2 are SGHNT and YENEEA. The chain's CDR3 is CASSLVSQGANEQFF. The CDR3, as DNA: TGTGCCAGCAGCTTAGTGTCACAGGGGGCCAATGAGCAGTTCTTC.

V and J are TRBV19 and TRBJ2-1; tentatively, D is TRBD2 (6 bases). The germline V and J ends were trimmed by 3 bases and 8 bases, with 14 bases remaining between them. The CDR3 loop spans 14 amino acids. In germline, CDR1 is LNHDA, CDR2 SQIVND (reference sequence). The CDR3 protein is CASSIGDSRDEQFF. In DNA form, the CDR3 reads TGTGCCAGTAGTATTGGGGACTCTAGGGATGAGCAGTTCTTC.

This chain joins TRBV30 and TRBJ1-5, with a tentative D call TRBD1 (5 bases). CDR1 and CDR2 from the germline V gene are GTSNPN and SVGIG (reference sequence). V lost 1 base, J lost 6 bases, and 13 bases lay in between. The CDR3 sequence is 14 residues long. CDR3 in DNA: TGTGCCTGGAGTGGTGGCTGGGACGGTCAGCCCCAGCATTTT. This codes for CAWSGGWDGQPQHF.

The chain couples TRBV3-1 (or the pseudogene TRBV3-2) to TRBJ2-3, with TRBD2 identical over 11 bases. With V trimmed by 0 bases and J by 4 bases, 18 bases remained unmatched. The CDR3 is 21 amino acids. Germline loops: CDR1 LGHDT, CDR2 YNNKEL (reference sequence). The CDR3 bases are TGTGCCAGCAGCCAAGATCGTGATAGCGGGGGGGCCGGGAGAATCCCAGATACGCAGTATTTT. Translation gives CASSQDRDSGGAGRIPDTQYF.

The V call is TRBV5-6, the J call TRBJ1-3; TRBD1 agrees at 7 bases. This CDR3 comprises 16 residues. The germline gives CDR1 SGHDT, CDR2 YYEEEE. Germline trimming cut 3 bases from V and 7 bases from J; bases unmatched to any gene: 13. The CDR3 DNA reads TGTGCCAGCAGCTCTCTGACTAAGACAGGGAGGAACACCATATATTTT. Amino acid sequence: CASSSLTKTGRNTIYF.

This clone was seen only once. The rearrangement joins TRBV24-1 to TRBJ2-5; D assignment may be TRBD1 or TRBD2 (6 bases each). Germline loops: CDR1 KGHDR, CDR2 SFDVKD. This CDR3 has 17 residues. V was cut by 4 bases and J by 2 bases, with 19 bases left in between. The CDR3 DNA reads TGTGCCACCAGTGACCGCGGGGTGACAGGAATTCAAGAGACCCAGTACTTC. Protein sequence: CATSDRGVTGIQETQYF.

The chain couples TRBV6-5 to TRBJ1-1; TRBD1 agrees at 12 bases. Germline trimming cut 6 bases from V and 3 bases from J; bases unmatched to any gene: 5. The germline V gene encodes CDR1 MNHEY and CDR2 SVGAGI. CDR3 length equals 15 residues. CDR3 residues: CASRKGDRGHTEAFF. The CDR3 coding sequence is TGTGCCAGCAGGAAGGGGGACAGGGGGCACACTGAAGCTTTCTTT.

CDR3: CASRGAAADLDEQYF. Here the CDR3 DNA reads TGTGCCAGTAGAGGGGCAGCCGCCGATCTAGACGAGCAGTACTTC. The V gene is TRBV19, the J gene TRBJ2-7; D is possibly TRBD1 (5 bases). V was trimmed by 6 bases and J by 5 bases, leaving 20 bases between them. CDR1 is LNHDA and CDR2 is SQIVND in the germline V gene (reference sequence). This CDR3 has 15 amino acids.

This chain joins TRBV15 and TRBJ1-2; TRBD1 might be the D (5 bases). This CDR3 contains 13 residues. Trimming left V 5 bases short and J 6 bases short, with 13 bases between. Germline-derived CDR1 and CDR2 are LNHNV and YYDKDF (reference sequence). In DNA, the CDR3 is TGTGCCACCAGCCCCCAAAGGGGTAATGGCTACACCTTC. Amino acids: CATSPQRGNGYTF.

The V call is TRBV6-5, the J call TRBJ2-1; D is perhaps TRBD1 or TRBD2 (5 bases each). Germline V CDR1 and CDR2: MNHEY, SVGAGI. CDR3 length: 11 residues. Trimming took off 6 bases at V and 11 bases at J, with 11 bases between the two ends. The CDR3 loop is CASRRGDQQFF. The CDR3 DNA reads TGTGCCAGCAGAAGAGGGGACCAGCAGTTCTTC.

CDR3 loop: CAWSVGGPNEKLFF. CDR3 sequence (DNA): TGTGCCTGGAGTGTTGGGGGTCCAAATGAAAAACTGTTTTTT. The gene calls are TRBV30 and TRBJ1-4, with D possibly being TRBD1 (5 bases). The CDR3 loop spans 14 amino acids. Germline V gene data show CDR1 as GTSNPN and CDR2 as SVGIG (reference sequence). Trimming left V 0 bases short and J 5 bases short, with 10 bases between.

This rearrangement joins TRBV2 to TRBJ2-5, with D unresolved. Germline V gives CDR1 SNHLY, CDR2 FYNNEI. The CDR3 has 14 residues. Between the trimmed V and J ends, which lost 1 base and 5 bases, there was a span of 11 bases. The CDR3 region has the DNA TGTGCCAGCAGTGAAGGCGCTGGGTGGGAGACCCAGTACTTC. Its translation is CASSEGAGWETQYF. Drawing the rest from reference TRBV2 and TRBJ2-5, the complete variable domain is EPEVTQTPSHQVTQMGQEVILRCVPISNHLYFYWYRQILGQKVEFLVSFYNNEISEKSEIFDDQFSVERPDGSNFTLKIRSTKLEDSAMYFCASSEGAGWETQYFGPGTRLLVL.

The chain employs TRBV9 and TRBJ2-1; possibly TRBD2 for D (6 bases). This CDR3 is built from 14 residues. Trimming pared 0 bases from V and 9 bases from J, leaving 13 bases between. Per the germline V gene, CDR1 is SGDLS and CDR2 is YYNGEE. DNA of the CDR3: TGTGCCAGCAGCGTAGGTCTAGCGCGGACTGAGCAGTTCTTC. The encoded protein is CASSVGLARTEQFF.

The chain combines TRBV7-2 with TRBJ2-5, with D uncertain. Germline CDR1 and CDR2: SGHTA and FQGNSA. With 5 bases removed from V and 2 bases from J, the gap between germline ends came to 12 bases. This CDR3 comprises 14 residues. As DNA, the CDR3 is TGTGCCAGCAGCACGGACCTAACGCAAGAGACCCAGTACTTC. It codes for CASSTDLTQETQYF.

The chain employs TRBV4-2 and TRBJ1-2; tentatively, D is TRBD1 (6 bases). Deletions cut 1 base from V and 4 bases from J, with 10 bases between. The CDR3 runs to 14 residues. From germline, CDR1 is LGHNA and CDR2 YNFKEQ. The CDR3 loop reads CASSQAGVTYGYTF. CDR3 bases: TGTGCCAGCAGCCAAGCAGGGGTTACCTATGGCTACACCTTC.

The rearrangement links TRBV19 to TRBJ1-3, with unresolved D. CDR3 length: 13 residues. Germline CDR1 is LNHDA and CDR2 is SQIVND (reference sequence). Trimming cost V 8 bases and J 4 bases, with 12 bases left between them. CDR3 residues: CASSFVEGNTIYF. CDR3 DNA sequence: TGTGCCAGTTCATTTGTGGAGGGAAACACCATATATTTT.

The chain joins TRBV9 to TRBJ1-2; tentatively, D is TRBD1 (5 bases). The CDR3 is 16 amino acids. Germline-derived CDR1 and CDR2 are SGDLS and YYNGEE. Trimming took 0 bases from V and 0 from J, leaving 12 bases between them. The CDR3, as DNA: TGTGCCAGCAGCGTAGCACAGGCTGGAGCTAACTATGGCTACACCTTC. Translation: CASSVAQAGANYGYTF.

The V call is TRBV24-1, the J call TRBJ1-2; tentatively, D is TRBD1 (6 bases). Looked up from germline, CDR1 is KGHDR and CDR2 is SFDVKD. Trimming took 4 bases from V and 4 from J, leaving 12 bases between them. The length of the CDR3 is 14 residues. CDR3 sequence reads: CATSETGLTYGYTF. In DNA, the CDR3 is TGTGCCACCAGTGAAACAGGGTTGACCTATGGCTACACCTTC.

The chain uses TRBV6-1 and TRBJ2-7, with D possibly matching TRBD1 (5 bases). Germline V gene sequence: CDR1 MNHNS, CDR2 SASEGT. This CDR3 has 12 residues. V was shortened by 2 bases and J by 4 bases, with 6 bases between the two germline ends. DNA for the CDR3: TGTGCCAGCAGTGAAAGACAGTACGAGCAGTACTTC. Protein product: CASSERQYEQYF.

This clone was observed once. The CDR3 reads CASRRQGALGANVLTF. CDR3 nucleotide sequence: TGTGCCAGCAGGCGACAGGGGGCGCTTGGGGCCAACGTCCTGACTTTC. V is TRBV6-6 and J is TRBJ2-6, with TRBD1 matching over 10 bases. The V gene end was trimmed by 6 bases and the J gene end by 3 bases; junction bases not matched to a gene: 5. The CDR3 has 16 amino acids. Germline assignment: CDR1 MNHNY and CDR2 SVGAGI (reference sequence).